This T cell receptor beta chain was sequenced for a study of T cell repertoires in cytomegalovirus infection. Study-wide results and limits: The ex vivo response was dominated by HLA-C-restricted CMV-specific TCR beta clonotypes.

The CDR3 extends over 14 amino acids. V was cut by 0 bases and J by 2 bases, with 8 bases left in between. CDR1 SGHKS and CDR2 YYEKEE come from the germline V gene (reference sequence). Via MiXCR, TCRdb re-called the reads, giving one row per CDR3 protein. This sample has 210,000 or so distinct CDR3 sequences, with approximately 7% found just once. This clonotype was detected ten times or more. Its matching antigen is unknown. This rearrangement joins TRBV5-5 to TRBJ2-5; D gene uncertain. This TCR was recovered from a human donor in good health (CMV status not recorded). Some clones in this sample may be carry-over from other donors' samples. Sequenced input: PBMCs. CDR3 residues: CASSLGAAQETQYF. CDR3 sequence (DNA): TGTGCCAGCAGCTTGGGTGCAGCACAAGAGACCCAGTACTTC.